The 8 T cell receptor beta chains in this list originate from one sample, sequenced in a study of T cells after posttransplantation cyclophosphamide. The repertoire was sequenced with immunoSEQ multiplex PCR; TCRdb's copy has only in-frame clones and lacks some. The table includes approximately 17,000 clones, 90% to 95% detected once. The naive gate required viable CD3+CD4+ or CD3+CD8+ cells with CCR7+CD45RA+CD45RO-CD95-CD27+CD28+ phenotype. The material sequenced was naive CD4+ T cells sorted from blood. These TCRs come from a woman in her forties or fifties in good health and a related stem cell transplant donor.

V is TRBV27 and J is TRBJ2-3; D is perhaps TRBD2 (5 bases). The germline gives CDR1 MNHEY, CDR2 SMNVEV (reference sequence). Trimming took 5 bases from V and 5 from J, leaving 11 bases between them. The CDR3 covers 13 residues. In DNA, the CDR3 is TGTGCCAGCAGTCACAGCGCGGGAGATACGCAGTATTTT. It encodes CASSHSAGDTQYF.

The chain carries TRBV30 and TRBJ1-2, with 9 bases lining up with TRBD1. The CDR3 is 14 residues long. Germline values: CDR1 GTSNPN, CDR2 SVGIG (reference sequence). Trimming removed 2 bases from V and 6 bases from J; junction bases left unmatched: 7. The CDR3 nucleotides read TGTGCCTGGAGTTCGGGACAGGGTAGCCATGGCTACACCTTC. It is translated as CAWSSGQGSHGYTF.

The gene calls are TRBV29-1 and TRBJ1-5; possible D gene TRBD1, 5 bases. Per the germline V gene, CDR1 is SQVTM and CDR2 is ANQGSEA. This CDR3 spans 12 amino acids. Trimming stripped 4 bases from V and 9 bases from J, with 13 bases between. The CDR3 reads CSVGREGRPQHF. The DNA for the CDR3 is TGCAGCGTTGGCCGGGAGGGGCGGCCCCAGCATTTT.

This clone appeared a few times. The chain joins TRBV10-3 to TRBJ1-3, with no clear D. Germline-derived CDR1 and CDR2 are ENHRY and SYGVKD. Trimming pared 3 bases from V and 4 bases from J, leaving 7 bases between. This CDR3 has 13 residues. CDR3 DNA sequence: TGTGCCATCAGTGACTCTCCGGGAAACACCATATATTTT. It translates to CAISDSPGNTIYF.

This chain connects TRBV4-2 to TRBJ2-6; D gene uncertain. Trimming cost V 1 base and J 1 base, with 11 bases left between them. Germline loops: CDR1 LGHNA, CDR2 YNFKEQ. The CDR3 runs to 17 residues. CDR3 in amino acids: CASSQVGGLSGANVLTF. CDR3 DNA sequence: TGTGCCAGCAGCCAAGTCGGTGGGCTGTCTGGGGCCAACGTCCTGACTTTC.

This chain uses TRBV18 with TRBJ1-5, with 10 bases fitting TRBD1. The V segment lost 3 bases and the J segment 9 bases; nucleotides outside the gene matches: 14. CDR1 and CDR2 (germline): KGHSH, LQKENI. The CDR3 length is 17 residues. CDR3 nucleotides: TGTGCCAGCTCACCTCCGGGGACCGGGACAGGGGTTGCGCCCCAGCATTTT. This sequence encodes CASSPPGTGTGVAPQHF.

The chain is built from TRBV6-1 and TRBJ2-7; 10 nucleotides line up with TRBD2. The CDR3 runs to 14 residues. Germline V CDR1 and CDR2: MNHNS, SASEGT. V was pared by 6 bases and J by 6 bases, with 8 bases of the junction left unmatched. The CDR3 sequence: CASRYSGRVSEQYF. The CDR3, as DNA: TGTGCCAGCAGGTACAGCGGGAGGGTGTCCGAGCAGTACTTC.

The J gene is TRBJ1-6, the V gene TRBV6-1; 7 bases line up with TRBD1. V lost 2 bases, J lost 6 bases, and 4 bases stayed unmatched. This CDR3 is 15 amino acids long. Germline V gene data show CDR1 as MNHNS and CDR2 as SASEGT. In DNA form, the CDR3 reads TGTGCCAGCAGTGAATTGACAGGGAGTAATTCACCCCTCCACTTT. Protein product: CASSELTGSNSPLHF.